This T cell receptor (beta chain) is from a study of T cell responses to AZD1222 COVID-19 vaccine. General study findings and limits: White British donors predominated, females outnumbered males, and clonal diversity was possibly underestimated. After two AZD1222 doses, spike-specific TCR breadth and depth rose versus day 0. After the peak T cell response, and only then, were repertoires sampled. Across spike, vaccine-associated CD4 TCRs were found, dominant at 160-218 and 743-854.

Assay used: immunoSEQ multiplex PCR; TCRdb lists only in-frame clones, some missing. This sample carries about 210,000 clones, 94% of them seen once, and the ten largest clones take around 1.5%. Trimming removed 3 bases from V and 14 bases from J, with 13 bases in between. The CDR3 contains 11 residues. This clone was found once. Its specificity is not known. The receptor was derived from an adult who received the MenACWY meningococcal vaccine as a control. V gene TRBV12-3 or TRBV12-4 combines with J gene TRBJ1-2; D unclear. Material: peripheral blood, obtained 28 days after the second dose of the MenACWY control vaccine. CDR3 loop: CASSFPPASTF. Written as DNA, the CDR3 is TGTGCCAGCAGTTTCCCCCCGGCCAGTACCTTC.